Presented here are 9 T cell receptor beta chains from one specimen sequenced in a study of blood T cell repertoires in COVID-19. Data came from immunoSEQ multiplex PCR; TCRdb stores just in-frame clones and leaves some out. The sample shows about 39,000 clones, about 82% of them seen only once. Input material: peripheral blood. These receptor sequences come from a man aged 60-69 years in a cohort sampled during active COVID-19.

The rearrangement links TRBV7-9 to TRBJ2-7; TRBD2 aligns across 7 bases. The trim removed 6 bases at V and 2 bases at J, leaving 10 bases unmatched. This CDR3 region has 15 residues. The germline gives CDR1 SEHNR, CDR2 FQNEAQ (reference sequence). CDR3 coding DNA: TGTGCCAGCAGTCTGAGCCCTAGCGGACCCTACGAGCAGTACTTC. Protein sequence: CASSLSPSGPYEQYF.

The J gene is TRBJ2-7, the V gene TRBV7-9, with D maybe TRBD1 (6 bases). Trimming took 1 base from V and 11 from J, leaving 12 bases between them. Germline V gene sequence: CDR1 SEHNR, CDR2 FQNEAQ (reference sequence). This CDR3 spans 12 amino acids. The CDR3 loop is CASSLGQDWKYF. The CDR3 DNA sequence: TGTGCCAGCAGCTTAGGACAGGACTGGAAGTACTTC.

The CDR3 protein is CAWSGGQGGWYF. DNA for the CDR3: TGTGCCTGGAGCGGGGGACAGGGGGGATGGTACTTC. The V and J genes are TRBV30 and TRBJ2-7; 11 bases agree with TRBD1. With 3 bases clipped from V and 12 bases from J, the junction kept 7 bases outside the gene matches. CDR3 length: 12 residues. CDR1 and CDR2 from the germline V gene are GTSNPN and SVGIG (reference sequence).

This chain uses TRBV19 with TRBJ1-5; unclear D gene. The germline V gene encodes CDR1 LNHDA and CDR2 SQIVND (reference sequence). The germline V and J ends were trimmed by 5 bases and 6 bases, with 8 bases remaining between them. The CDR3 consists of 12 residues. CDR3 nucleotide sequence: TGTGCCAGTAGTGATGGAGTTCAGCCCCAGCATTTT. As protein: CASSDGVQPQHF.

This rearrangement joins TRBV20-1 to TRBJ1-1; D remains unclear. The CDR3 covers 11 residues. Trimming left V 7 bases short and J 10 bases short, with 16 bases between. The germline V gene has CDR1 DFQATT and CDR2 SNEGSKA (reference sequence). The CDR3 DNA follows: TGCAGTGTCTTTGGGGAGGTGAGAGCTTTCTTT. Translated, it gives CSVFGEVRAFF.

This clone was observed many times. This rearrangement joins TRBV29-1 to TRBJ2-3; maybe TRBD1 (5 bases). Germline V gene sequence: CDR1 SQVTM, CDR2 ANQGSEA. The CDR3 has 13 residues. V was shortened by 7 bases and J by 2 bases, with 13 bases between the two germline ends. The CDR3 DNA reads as TGCAGCGGGTCAGGACATTCCACAGATACGCAGTATTTT. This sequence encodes CSGSGHSTDTQYF.

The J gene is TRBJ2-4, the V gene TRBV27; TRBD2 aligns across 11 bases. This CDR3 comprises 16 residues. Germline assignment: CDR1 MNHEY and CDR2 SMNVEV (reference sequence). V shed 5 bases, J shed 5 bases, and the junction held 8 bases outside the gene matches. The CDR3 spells CASSPIAGGGENIQYF. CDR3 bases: TGTGCCAGCAGTCCTATAGCGGGAGGGGGGGAAAACATTCAGTACTTC.

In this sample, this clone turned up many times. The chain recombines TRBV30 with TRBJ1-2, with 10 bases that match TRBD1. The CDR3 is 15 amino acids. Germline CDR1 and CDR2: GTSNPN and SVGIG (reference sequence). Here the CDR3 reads CARGTGAQGDYGYTF. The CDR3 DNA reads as TGTGCGAGGGGGACAGGGGCACAGGGGGACTATGGCTACACCTTC.

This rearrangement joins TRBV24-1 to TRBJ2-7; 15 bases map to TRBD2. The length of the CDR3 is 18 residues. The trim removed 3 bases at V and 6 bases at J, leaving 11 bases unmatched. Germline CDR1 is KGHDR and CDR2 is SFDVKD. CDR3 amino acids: CATSDPNSGTSGGFEQYF. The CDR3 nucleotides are TGTGCCACCAGTGATCCTAACTCCGGGACTAGCGGGGGGTTCGAGCAGTACTTC.